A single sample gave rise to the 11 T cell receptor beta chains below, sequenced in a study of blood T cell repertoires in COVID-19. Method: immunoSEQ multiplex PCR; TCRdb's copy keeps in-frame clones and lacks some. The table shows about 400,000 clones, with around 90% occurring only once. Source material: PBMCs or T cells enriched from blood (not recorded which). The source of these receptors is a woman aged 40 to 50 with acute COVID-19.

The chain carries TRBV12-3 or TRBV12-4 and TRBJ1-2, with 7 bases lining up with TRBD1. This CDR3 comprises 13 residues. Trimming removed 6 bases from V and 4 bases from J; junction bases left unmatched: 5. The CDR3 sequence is CASSTGQLYGYTF. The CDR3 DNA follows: TGTGCCAGCAGCACGGGACAGCTCTATGGCTACACCTTC.

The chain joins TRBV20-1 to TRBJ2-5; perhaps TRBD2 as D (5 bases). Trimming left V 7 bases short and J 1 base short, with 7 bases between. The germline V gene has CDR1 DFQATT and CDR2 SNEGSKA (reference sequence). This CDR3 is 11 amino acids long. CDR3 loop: CSGGLQETQYF. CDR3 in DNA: TGCAGTGGTGGACTCCAAGAGACCCAGTACTTC.

In DNA form, the CDR3 reads TGTGCCAGCAGCCCTACCGGGACAGGGCCGTATGGCTACACCTTC. As protein: CASSPTGTGPYGYTF. The chain is built from TRBV7-9 and TRBJ1-2; 9 positions agree with TRBD1. The CDR3 is 15 amino acids. Germline values: CDR1 SEHNR, CDR2 FQNEAQ (reference sequence). V lost 5 bases to trimming and J lost 5 bases; unmatched junction nucleotides: 9.

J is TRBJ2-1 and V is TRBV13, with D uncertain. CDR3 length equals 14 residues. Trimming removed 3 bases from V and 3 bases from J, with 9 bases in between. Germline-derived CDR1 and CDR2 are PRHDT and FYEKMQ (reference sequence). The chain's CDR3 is CASSFSKLYNEQFF. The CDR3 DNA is TGTGCCAGCAGCTTCTCTAAACTCTACAATGAGCAGTTCTTC.

The CDR3 coding sequence is TGTGCCAGCTCCCCCCGCTCGGGGATACAAGAGACCCAGTACTTC. It specifies CASSPRSGIQETQYF. The V and J genes are TRBV6-5 and TRBJ2-5, with D tentatively TRBD2 (5 bases). With 8 bases removed from V and 2 bases from J, the gap between germline ends came to 18 bases. The CDR3 totals 15 residues. Germline CDR1 reads MNHEY; CDR2 reads SVGAGI.

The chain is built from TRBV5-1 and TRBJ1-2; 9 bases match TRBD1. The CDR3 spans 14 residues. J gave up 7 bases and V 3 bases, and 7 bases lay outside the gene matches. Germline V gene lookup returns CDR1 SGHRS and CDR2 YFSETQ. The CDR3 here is CASSWEDRGGGYTF. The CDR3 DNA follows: TGCGCCAGCAGCTGGGAGGACAGGGGTGGTGGCTACACCTTC.

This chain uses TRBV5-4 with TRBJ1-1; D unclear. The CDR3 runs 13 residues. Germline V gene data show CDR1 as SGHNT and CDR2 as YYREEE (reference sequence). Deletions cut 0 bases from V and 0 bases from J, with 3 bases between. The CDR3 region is CASSLGMNTEAFF. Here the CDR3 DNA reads TGTGCCAGCAGCTTGGGTATGAACACTGAAGCTTTCTTT.

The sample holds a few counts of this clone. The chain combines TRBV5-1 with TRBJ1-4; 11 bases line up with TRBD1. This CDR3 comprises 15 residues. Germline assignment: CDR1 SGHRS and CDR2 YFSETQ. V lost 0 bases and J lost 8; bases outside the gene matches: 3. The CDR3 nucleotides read TGCGCCAGCAGCTTGGCGGACAGGGGGCTAGAAAAACTGTTTTTT. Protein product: CASSLADRGLEKLFF.

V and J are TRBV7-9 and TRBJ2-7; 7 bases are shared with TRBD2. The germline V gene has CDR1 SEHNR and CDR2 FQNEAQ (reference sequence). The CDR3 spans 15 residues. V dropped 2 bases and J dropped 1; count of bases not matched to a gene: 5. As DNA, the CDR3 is TGTGCCAGCAGCTTATCGGCGGGGGTGTCCTACGAGCAGTACTTC. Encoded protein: CASSLSAGVSYEQYF.

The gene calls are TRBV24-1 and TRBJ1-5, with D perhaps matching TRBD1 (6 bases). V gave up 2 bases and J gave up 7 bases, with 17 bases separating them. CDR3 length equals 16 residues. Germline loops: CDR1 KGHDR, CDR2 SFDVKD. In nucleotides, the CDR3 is TGTGCCACCAGTGATTCACAGGGCAGGCAGGGACAGCCCCAGCATTTT. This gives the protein CATSDSQGRQGQPQHF.

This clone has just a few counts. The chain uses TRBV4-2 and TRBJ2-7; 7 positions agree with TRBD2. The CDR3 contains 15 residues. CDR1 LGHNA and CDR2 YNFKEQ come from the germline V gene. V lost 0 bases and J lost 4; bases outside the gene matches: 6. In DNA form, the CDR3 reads TGTGCCAGCAGCCAAGAGCAGCGGGGAGGGTACGAGCAGTACTTC. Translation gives CASSQEQRGGYEQYF.